This T cell receptor (beta chain) was retrieved from a study of T cells in women clearing cervical HPV infection. At the level of the study: Case blood drawn at lesion detection; control blood after infection cleared. Only a few women had HLA typing results available.

This CDR3 is 15 amino acids long. V lost 1 base and J 4 bases, leaving 11 bases between the germline ends. CDR1 SGHVS and CDR2 FNYEAQ come from the germline V gene. TCRdb keeps only in-frame clones here, not all; method: immunoSEQ multiplex PCR. Its clone listing holds about 32,000 clones. To note about this clone: The antigen is undetermined. The read stops 3 residues short of the end of the CDR3; the missing end is completed from the germline J gene.

Study findings and constraints: Associations may precede or follow infection; HPV-specific or memory T cells were not isolated. TRBV6-7 relative abundance averaged 0.11% in cases and about 0.17% in controls.

The TCR sequence derives from a woman aged 18 to 75 with a cervical HPV16 infection that either progressed to CIN3+ or cleared (not recorded which). The chain combines TRBV7-6 with TRBJ1-5; a possible D gene is TRBD1 (5 bases). The specimen sequenced was blood buffy coat. CDR3 sequence: CASSLEQGLNQPQHF. CDR3 bases read: TGTGCCAGCAGCTTAGAGCAGGGTCTGAATCAGCCC.